This T cell receptor (beta chain) came from a study of long-term antiretroviral therapy in people with HIV. All participants with HIV were treated in the United States. This clone came up a few times. The antigen is unknown. Findings of the study overall: After ART, diversity increased yet remained lower than transplant donor controls. Samples were collected from the mid-2000s to the late 2010s under possibly less effective ART regimens. HIV repertoires covered narrower CDR3 length ranges than controls did.

Researchers report immunoSEQ v3.0 was run at survey level. Profiling relied on immunoSEQ multiplex PCR, and the TCRdb table lists in-frame clones only, not all of them. Among about 21,000 clones listed, 76% were seen once. Per the germline V gene, CDR1 is SGDLS and CDR2 is YYNGEE. There are 14 residues in the CDR3. V was pared by 0 bases and J by 1 base, with 7 bases between. The sequence was obtained from a man younger than 35 with HIV. The source was unsorted PBMCs, collected 0.5 years before starting antiretroviral therapy. The chain couples TRBV9 to TRBJ1-1, with D maybe TRBD1 (6 bases). The CDR3 loop is CASSVGTANTEAFF. Written as DNA, the CDR3 is TGTGCCAGCAGCGTAGGGACAGCGAACACTGAAGCTTTCTTT.